Each of the 29 T cell receptor beta chains below was sequenced from the same sample in a study of cytomegalovirus exposure and HLA in healthy donors. Use of 60 Vbeta and 13 Jbeta primers characterized the PCR. TCRdb keeps only in-frame clones here, not all; method: immunoSEQ multiplex PCR. The sample consists of 200,000 or so clones, about four fifths of them appearing once. The source material was PBMCs. The receptors stem from a boy under 10 years old in good health and CMV-seronegative.

This chain uses TRBV7-3 with TRBJ2-1; 11 bases are a match to TRBD1. V was clipped by 2 bases and J by 8 bases; unmatched bases: 5. The CDR3 loop spans 15 amino acids. The germline V gene has CDR1 SGHTA and CDR2 FQGTGA. The CDR3 sequence: CASSLPGQGVYEQFF. In nucleotides, the CDR3 is TGTGCCAGCAGCTTACCGGGACAGGGGGTTTATGAGCAGTTCTTC.

The CDR3 coding sequence is TGTGCCAGCAGCCGTTGGGGGGGCCTGGGCACCTACAATGAGCAGTTCTTC. This sequence encodes CASSRWGGLGTYNEQFF. The chain employs TRBV7-2 and TRBJ2-1; D may be TRBD2 (7 bases). CDR3 size: 17 residues. V was trimmed by 5 bases and J by 2 bases, leaving 19 bases between them. The germline V gene has CDR1 SGHTA and CDR2 FQGNSA.

The CDR3 nucleotides are TGCGCCAGCAGCCAAGATTCGAGTAGCGGGGGCCGGCATACGCAGTATTTT. Translation gives CASSQDSSSGGRHTQYF. The V gene is TRBV4-3, the J gene TRBJ2-3; 9 nucleotides agree with TRBD2. CDR1 is LGHNA, CDR2 YSLEER, per germline. V lost 0 bases to trimming and J lost 7 bases; unmatched junction nucleotides: 11. The CDR3 totals 17 residues.

The chain has TRBV6-1 and TRBJ2-3, with TRBD1 matching 9 bases. CDR1 is MNHNS, CDR2 SASEGT, per germline. Losses at the gene ends were 6 bases for V and 1 base for J; bases not matched to a gene: 2. The CDR3 sequence is 14 residues long. CDR3 nucleotide sequence: TGTGCCAGCAGACAGGGGGCGGGCACAGATACGCAGTATTTT. It is translated as CASRQGAGTDTQYF.

The chain carries TRBV7-2 and TRBJ1-2; TRBD1 matches 10 bases. J was trimmed by 4 bases and V by 6 bases; bases with no gene match: 11. Germline V gene data show CDR1 as SGHTA and CDR2 as FQGNSA. The CDR3 runs to 16 residues. In DNA, the CDR3 is TGTGCCAGCAGGTTCAGGACAGGGGGACCGGTCTATGGCTACACCTTC. Translating it yields CASRFRTGGPVYGYTF.

This chain joins TRBV2 and TRBJ2-3; D uncertain. This CDR3 is 13 amino acids long. In germline, CDR1 is SNHLY, CDR2 FYNNEI. With 7 bases removed from V and 4 bases from J, the gap between germline ends came to 12 bases. CDR3 in amino acids: CASTLEHPDTQYF. The CDR3 region has the DNA TGTGCCAGCACCCTTGAACACCCAGATACGCAGTATTTT. The entire variable domain, with the rest obtained from reference TRBV2 and TRBJ2-3, is as follows: EPEVTQTPSHQVTQMGQEVILRCVPISNHLYFYWYRQILGQKVEFLVSFYNNEISEKSEIFDDQFSVERPDGSNFTLKIRSTKLEDSAMYFCASTLEHPDTQYFGPGTRLTVL.

This sequence joins TRBV15 and TRBJ2-1; 10 bases are shared with TRBD2. The V gene's germline CDR1 is LNHNV and CDR2 YYDKDF (reference sequence). V lost 4 bases and J lost 3; bases outside the gene matches: 9. This CDR3 comprises 17 residues. CDR3 amino acids: CATSNLQASGGYNEQFF. In nucleotides, the CDR3 is TGTGCCACCAGCAACCTACAGGCTAGCGGGGGCTACAATGAGCAGTTCTTC.

CDR3 in amino acids: CASSPVSGGAGETQYF. In nucleotides, the CDR3 is TGTGCCAGCTCACCAGTCAGCGGGGGGGCCGGAGAGACCCAGTACTTC. J is TRBJ2-5 and V is TRBV18; 10 nucleotides agree with TRBD2. This CDR3 has 16 residues. After removal of 2 bases from V and 4 bases from J, the junction contained 7 bases not matched to a gene. Per germline, CDR1 KGHSH and CDR2 LQKENI. The full variable domain, with the rest looked up from reference TRBV18 and TRBJ2-5, is NAGVMQNPRHLVRRRGQEARLRCSPMKGHSHVYWYRQLPEEGLKFMVYLQKENIIDESGMPKERFSAEFPKEGPSILRIQQVVRGDSAAYFCASSPVSGGAGETQYFGPGTRLLVL.

This chain links TRBV6-4 with TRBJ1-4; D not certain. From germline, CDR1 is MRHNA and CDR2 SNTAGT. Deletions cut 4 bases from V and 5 bases from J, with 11 bases between. The CDR3 length is 14 residues. The CDR3 bases are TGTGCCAGCAGTGGGAAAGAAGCGAATGAAAAACTGTTTTTT. Translated: CASSGKEANEKLFF.

The V gene is TRBV5-4, the J gene TRBJ1-2, with 10 bases aligning to TRBD1. The V gene end was trimmed by 2 bases and the J gene end by 8 bases; junction bases not matched to a gene: 9. The CDR3 covers 15 residues. Germline V CDR1 and CDR2: SGHNT, YYREEE (reference sequence). CDR3 amino acids: CASSFSGTGVGGYTF. CDR3 coding DNA: TGTGCCAGCAGCTTTTCCGGGACAGGGGTAGGGGGCTACACCTTC.

Only a few counts were recorded for this clone. The gene calls are TRBV5-4 and TRBJ1-2, with D possibly being TRBD1 (6 bases). The CDR3 spans 15 residues. V was pared by 4 bases and J by 5 bases, with 18 bases between. Germline CDR1 and CDR2: SGHNT and YYREEE (reference sequence). CDR3 sequence: CASSRVLGALYGYTF. The CDR3 DNA reads TGTGCCAGCAGCCGAGTTTTGGGGGCCCTATATGGCTACACCTTC.

J is TRBJ2-6 and V is TRBV5-8; D not resolved. This CDR3 has 19 residues. With 2 bases removed from V and 0 bases from J, the gap between germline ends came to 18 bases. Germline-derived CDR1 and CDR2 are SGHTS and YDEGEE. This chain's CDR3 is CASSLWMGPTVSGANVLTF. The CDR3, as DNA: TGTGCCAGCAGCTTATGGATGGGCCCCACCGTCTCTGGGGCCAACGTCCTGACTTTC. The full variable domain, with the rest looked up from reference TRBV5-8 and TRBJ2-6, is EAGVTQSPTHLIKTRGQQATLRCSPISGHTSVYWYQQALGLGLQFLLWYDEGEERNRGNFPPRFSGRQFPNYSSELNVNALELEDSALYLCASSLWMGPTVSGANVLTFGAGSRLTVL.

This sequence joins TRBV6-1 and TRBJ2-1; the match to TRBD1 covers 7 bases. Germline loops: CDR1 MNHNS, CDR2 SASEGT. This CDR3 has 14 residues. Losses at the gene ends were 3 bases for V and 4 bases for J; bases not matched to a gene: 3. CDR3 residues: CASSDRQGYNEQFF. CDR3 in DNA: TGTGCCAGCAGTGACCGACAGGGTTACAATGAGCAGTTCTTC.

This chain uses TRBV7-2 with TRBJ1-2; D perhaps matches TRBD1 (5 bases). V lost 2 bases, J lost 2 bases, and 12 bases lay in between. Germline assignment: CDR1 SGHTA and CDR2 FQGNSA. The CDR3 covers 15 residues. The CDR3 nucleotides are TGTGCCAGCAGCTTACGCATAGGGGCGAACTATGGCTACACCTTC. Translating it yields CASSLRIGANYGYTF. Supplemented by reference TRBV7-2 and TRBJ1-2, the full variable domain reads GAGVSQSPSNKVTEKGKDVELRCDPISGHTALYWYRQSLGQGLEFLIYFQGNSAPDKSGLPSDRFSAERTGGSVSTLTIQRTQQEDSAVYLCASSLRIGANYGYTFGSGTRLTVV.

V and J are TRBV15 and TRBJ2-5; possibly TRBD2 for D (6 bases). Germline CDR1 reads LNHNV; CDR2 reads YYDKDF (reference sequence). The CDR3 spans 12 residues. The V and J ends lost 8 bases and 5 bases respectively, with 12 bases between them. This CDR3 reads CATRGGTETQYF. CDR3 nucleotide sequence: TGTGCCACCCGTGGGGGGACCGAGACCCAGTACTTC.

V and J are TRBV5-5 and TRBJ2-5; maybe TRBD1 (6 bases). The CDR3 contains 14 residues. CDR1 is SGHKS, CDR2 YYEKEE, per germline (reference sequence). Trimming took off 2 bases at V and 5 bases at J, with 13 bases between the two ends. The chain's CDR3 is CASSFLQGRETQYF. The DNA for the CDR3 is TGTGCCAGCAGCTTCCTACAGGGTAGGGAGACCCAGTACTTC.

The chain links TRBV7-9 to TRBJ2-1, with TRBD1 matching 7 bases. The CDR3 covers 17 residues. Germline V gene lookup returns CDR1 SEHNR and CDR2 FQNEAQ (reference sequence). V lost 4 bases and J lost 5; bases outside the gene matches: 14. The CDR3 DNA sequence: TGTGCCAGCAGCTCGAGAGAAACAGGGGTACTTGACAATGAGCAGTTCTTC. As protein: CASSSRETGVLDNEQFF. Full variable domain (remainder filled in from reference TRBV7-9 and TRBJ2-1): DTGVSQNPRHKITKRGQNVTFRCDPISEHNRLYWYRQTLGQGPEFLTYFQNEAQLEKSRLLSDRFSAERPKGSFSTLEIQRTEQGDSAMYLCASSSRETGVLDNEQFFGPGTRLTVL.

A few counts support this clone. V and J are TRBV29-1 and TRBJ1-1; D might be TRBD1 (5 bases). The CDR3 length is 12 residues. V was shortened by 8 bases and J by 6 bases, with 16 bases between the two germline ends. Per germline, CDR1 SQVTM and CDR2 ANQGSEA. CDR3 loop: CSLTDNRAEAFF. The CDR3, as DNA: TGCAGCCTAACGGACAATCGGGCTGAAGCTTTCTTT.

This rearrangement joins TRBV27 to TRBJ1-2; the D gene is possibly TRBD1 (6 bases). V lost 3 bases and J lost 8, with 13 bases in between. From germline, CDR1 is MNHEY and CDR2 SMNVEV (reference sequence). The CDR3 is made up of 13 amino acids. The CDR3 loop reads CASSLVGASGYTF. The DNA of the CDR3 is TGTGCCAGCAGTTTGGTGGGGGCCTCGGGCTACACCTTC.

The chain joins TRBV5-1 to TRBJ2-2, with 7 bases lining up with TRBD1. The CDR3 runs 16 residues. Germline trimming cut 6 bases from V and 5 bases from J; bases unmatched to any gene: 13. CDR1 SGHRS and CDR2 YFSETQ come from the germline V gene. The CDR3 region has the DNA TGCGCCAGCAAATCTCCCTACAGGGGTCGGACCGGGGAGCTGTTTTTT. This encodes CASKSPYRGRTGELFF.

This clone has only a few counts. V and J are TRBV21-1 and TRBJ2-6; whether TRBD1, the table's D call, matches the DNA was not checked. TRBV21-1 is a known pseudogene. The CDR3 is 21 residues long. The CDR3 nucleotides read TGTGCCAGCAGCCGAACCTTATCACGGGACAGGGGGACCTCTGGGGCCAACGTCCTGACTTTC. It codes for CASSRTLSRDRGTSGANVLTF.

The chain combines TRBV28 with TRBJ1-2; D perhaps matches TRBD1 (6 bases). The CDR3 sequence is 16 residues long. V was clipped by 7 bases and J by 4 bases, with 22 bases between them. Germline assignment: CDR1 MDHEN and CDR2 SYDVKM. Here the CDR3 DNA reads TGTGCCAGCACCAACACTCGGGGGGCGCGAGGCTATGGCTACACCTTC. Protein sequence: CASTNTRGARGYGYTF.

This clone appeared once. The rearrangement links TRBV6-1 to TRBJ2-2; 12 nucleotides match TRBD2. The junction had 5 bases not matched to a gene; V was cut back by 4 bases and J by 2 bases. The CDR3 has 17 amino acids. Germline V CDR1 and CDR2: MNHNS, SASEGT. CDR3 sequence (DNA): TGTGCCAGCAGTGTACTAGCGGGGGGCATCAACACCGGGGAGCTGTTTTTT. Protein: CASSVLAGGINTGELFF.

This clone has a single count. The J gene is TRBJ2-3, the V gene TRBV10-3, with TRBD2 identical over 11 bases. CDR3 length: 14 amino acids. Looked up from germline, CDR1 is ENHRY and CDR2 is SYGVKD. With 6 bases clipped from V and 3 bases from J, the junction kept 2 bases outside the gene matches. The CDR3 spells CAIRLAGATDTQYF. As DNA, the CDR3 is TGTGCCATCAGACTAGCGGGGGCTACAGATACGCAGTATTTT.

The V gene is TRBV30, the J gene TRBJ1-1; maybe TRBD1 (5 bases). Trimming left V 1 base short and J 0 bases short, with 9 bases between. This CDR3 has 14 amino acids. Germline assignment: CDR1 GTSNPN and CDR2 SVGIG (reference sequence). This CDR3 is CAWSARTMNTEAFF. CDR3 DNA: TGTGCCTGGAGTGCTCGGACAATGAACACTGAAGCTTTCTTT.

The chain has TRBV2 and TRBJ2-1, with D possibly matching TRBD1 (6 bases). Looked up from germline, CDR1 is SNHLY and CDR2 is FYNNEI. Trimming removed 8 bases from V and 9 bases from J, with 11 bases in between. The CDR3 extends over 11 amino acids. CDR3 DNA sequence: TGTGCCAGCCACAGGGATGGTGAGCAGTTCTTC. Its protein product is CASHRDGEQFF.

The chain couples TRBV5-4 to TRBJ2-5; 10 bases match TRBD2. Trimming cost V 0 bases and J 2 bases; bases outside gene matches: 7. CDR1 is SGHNT, CDR2 YYREEE, per germline (reference sequence). The CDR3 totals 17 residues. As DNA, the CDR3 is TGTGCCAGCAGCTTGGGCTCTAGCGGGGGCACACAAGAGACCCAGTACTTC. Protein: CASSLGSSGGTQETQYF.

The V gene is TRBV5-6, the J gene TRBJ2-1; 9 nucleotides match TRBD1. The V segment lost 6 bases and the J segment 3 bases; nucleotides outside the gene matches: 7. There are 15 residues in the CDR3. From germline, CDR1 is SGHDT and CDR2 YYEEEE. The CDR3 is CASMETGGDYNEQFF. CDR3 nucleotide sequence: TGTGCCAGCATGGAGACAGGGGGGGACTACAATGAGCAGTTCTTC.

The chain links TRBV6-1 to TRBJ2-5, with a possible D match to TRBD2 (6 bases). This CDR3 is built from 16 residues. The V end lost 1 base, the J end lost 0 bases, and 12 bases lay between the germline ends. Germline V CDR1 and CDR2: MNHNS, SASEGT. CDR3 amino acids: CASSEDWRAYQETQYF. Here the CDR3 DNA reads TGTGCCAGCAGTGAAGATTGGAGGGCGTACCAAGAGACCCAGTACTTC.